This T cell receptor beta chain was profiled in a study of blood T cells in healthy people across ages. Study results and caveats: Researchers deemed the diversity estimates from one million T cells underestimates.

This clonotype showed up many times. The antigen is unknown. With 5 bases removed from V and 8 bases from J, the gap between germline ends came to 12 bases. Germline lookup yields CDR1 KGHSH and CDR2 LQKENI. The CDR3 totals 13 residues. With a J-beta primer mix and a sample-barcoded 5' primer, a second PCR ran 7 to 11 cycles. TCRdb fed the 5' RACE reads into MiXCR, producing one record per CDR3 protein. The data contain roughly 680,000 distinct CDR3 sequences, over 40% of them singletons. The chain uses TRBV18 and TRBJ1-4; D is uncertain. Source material: blood. The sequence came from a woman of 80 years or more in good health. The CDR3 loop is CASSSSGSEKLFF. CDR3 sequence (DNA): TGTGCCAGCTCATCCTCGGGCAGCGAAAAACTGTTTTTT.